This T cell receptor beta chain emerged from a study of blood T cell repertoires in COVID-19. Profiling relied on immunoSEQ multiplex PCR, and the TCRdb table lists in-frame clones only, not all of them. The data hold roughly 96,000 clones, with roughly 82% observed a single time. In germline, CDR1 is MNHEY, CDR2 SVGEGT. The junction had 3 bases not matched to a gene; V was cut back by 6 bases and J by 5 bases. CDR3 length: 13 amino acids. The TCR sequence derives from an elderly man with acute or convalescent COVID-19. The sequencing input was peripheral blood. The chain links TRBV6-2 or TRBV6-3 to TRBJ2-3, with 9 positions matching TRBD1. The CDR3 reads CASSLDRGDTQYF. Written as DNA, the CDR3 is TGTGCCAGCAGCTTGGACAGGGGAGATACGCAGTATTTT.